This T cell receptor (beta chain) derives from a study of glioma-infiltrating T cells after dendritic cell vaccination. Regarding the study as a whole: Survival was not directly related to TCR clonality in these patients. Only a small number of patients had complete blood and tumor samples.

Generated by immunoSEQ multiplex PCR, the TCRdb table keeps only in-frame clones and is missing some. The profile shows about 87,000 clones, under 85% of them singletons. CDR1 SGHNT and CDR2 YYREEE come from the germline V gene (reference sequence). V dropped 4 bases and J dropped 5 bases, with 18 bases sitting between them. The CDR3 sequence is 15 residues long. In this sample, this clone turned up once. Its antigen is still unknown. The time point denotes: after dendritic cell vaccination, including at tumor progression/relapse. The clonotype originates from a human donor with glioblastoma. Specimen: blood, collected after dendritic cell vaccination. The chain recombines TRBV5-4 with TRBJ1-1; D gene uncertain. CDR3 nucleotides: TGTGCCAGCAGCCCCCCCTCGCGGGCGGGAACTGAAGCTTTCTTT. Protein sequence: CASSPPSRAGTEAFF. The full variable domain, its missing parts supplied by reference TRBV5-4 and TRBJ1-1, is ETGVTQSPTHLIKTRGQQVTLRCSSQSGHNTVSWYQQALGQGPQFIFQYYREEENGRGNFPPRFSGLQFPNYSSELNVNALELDDSALYLCASSPPSRAGTEAFFGQGTRLTVV.